This T cell receptor (beta chain) originates from a study of T cell repertoires in cytomegalovirus infection. Overall study context: Through public TCR beta signatures, both CMV infection and matching HLA type were indicated.

Findings and limits, study-wide: HLA-C-restricted CMV clonotypes gave the most frequent clonotype in two of eight donors. The cumulative frequency of public TCR beta families identified carriers of CMV plus the relevant HLA.

TCRdb fed the reads into MiXCR, producing one record per CDR3 protein. Of hundreds of thousands of distinct CDR3 sequences in the sample, 35% were seen once. The V gene's germline CDR1 is MNHNS and CDR2 SASEGT. V was clipped by 5 bases and J by 0 bases, with 16 bases between them. This CDR3 comprises 17 residues. Of note for this clonotype: Antigen unknown.

V is TRBV6-1 and J is TRBJ1-4, with D perhaps TRBD1 (5 bases). This TCR came from a human donor in good health (CMV status not recorded). Some clones in this sample may be carry-over from other donors' samples. Sequenced material: PBMCs. In DNA, the CDR3 is TGTGCCAGCAGTTACGGACACTCCACGGCAACTAATGAAAAACTGTTTTTT. It yields the protein CASSYGHSTATNEKLFF.